This TCR beta chain was captured by sequencing in a study of blood T cell repertoires in COVID-19. Study overall: T cells, B-cell-depleted T cells, or PBMCs supplied cDNA or gDNA.

Assay: immunoSEQ multiplex PCR; the TCRdb copy retains only in-frame clones and omits some. In the table there are some 90,000 clones, 70% to 90% of which are singletons. The CDR3 covers 15 residues. Germline V CDR1 and CDR2: ENHRY, SYGVKD. Trimming removed 8 bases from V and 5 bases from J, with 21 bases in between. Sequenced: peripheral blood. The rearrangement joins TRBV10-3 to TRBJ1-1, with D perhaps TRBD1 (6 bases). This receptor was obtained from a man aged 50 or older with acute or convalescent COVID-19. The CDR3 reads CAIGGVQGGGTEAFF. The CDR3 bases are TGTGCCATCGGGGGGGTACAGGGTGGAGGTACTGAAGCTTTCTTT.